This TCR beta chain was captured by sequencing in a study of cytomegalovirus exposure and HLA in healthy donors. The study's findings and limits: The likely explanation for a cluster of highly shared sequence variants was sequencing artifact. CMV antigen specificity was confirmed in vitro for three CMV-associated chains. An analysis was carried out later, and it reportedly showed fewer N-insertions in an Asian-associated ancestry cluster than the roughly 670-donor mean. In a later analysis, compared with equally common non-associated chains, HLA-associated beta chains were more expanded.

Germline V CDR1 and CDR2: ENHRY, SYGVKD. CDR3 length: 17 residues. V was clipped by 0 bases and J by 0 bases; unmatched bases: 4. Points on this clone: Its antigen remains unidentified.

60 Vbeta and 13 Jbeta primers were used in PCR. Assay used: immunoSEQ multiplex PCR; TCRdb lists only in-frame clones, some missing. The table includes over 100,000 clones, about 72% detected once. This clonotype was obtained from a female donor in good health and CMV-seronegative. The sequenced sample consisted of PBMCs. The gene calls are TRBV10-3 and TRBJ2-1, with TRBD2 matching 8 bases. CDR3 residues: CAISESDTSGSYNEQFF. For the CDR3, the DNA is TGTGCCATCAGTGAGTCCGACACTAGCGGCTCCTACAATGAGCAGTTCTTC.